These 18 T cell receptor beta chains were sequenced from one sample in a study of lymphopenia after photon versus proton radiotherapy. The data were produced by immunoSEQ multiplex PCR, yet TCRdb's version contains in-frame clones alone and is incomplete. The sample lists more than 25,000 clones, around 83% occurring once. The sequences come from peripheral blood, collected from a patient treated with photon-based radiotherapy. Receptor source: a woman in her fifties or sixties with pancreatic cancer.

The V and J genes are TRBV6-4 and TRBJ2-5; either TRBD1 or TRBD2 may fit D (6 bases each). Per the germline V gene, CDR1 is MRHNA and CDR2 is SNTAGT. Trimming left V 9 bases short and J 5 bases short, with 22 bases between. This CDR3 is built from 15 residues. The CDR3 is CASSHWGAEGETQYF. The CDR3 DNA sequence: TGTGCCAGTTCCCACTGGGGGGCGGAAGGCGAGACCCAGTACTTC.

CDR3 in DNA: TGTGCCAGCAGCTTGGGACGGGGGAGGCGAGAGACCCAGTACTTC. It codes for CASSLGRGRRETQYF. This chain joins TRBV5-8 and TRBJ2-5, with D possibly matching TRBD2 (6 bases). This CDR3 region has 15 residues. CDR1 and CDR2 from the germline V gene are SGHTS and YDEGEE. V lost 0 bases and J lost 4, with 13 bases in between.

The CDR3 region is CASSPFGGPADTQYF. DNA for the CDR3: TGTGCCAGCAGCCCGTTCGGAGGGCCGGCAGATACGCAGTATTTT. V and J are TRBV7-2 and TRBJ2-3; a weak D match, TRBD2 (6 bases). Per the germline V gene, CDR1 is SGHTA and CDR2 is FQGNSA. The V and J ends lost 5 bases and 4 bases respectively, with 16 bases between them. This CDR3 spans 15 amino acids.

The chain uses TRBV14 and TRBJ2-5, with D possibly TRBD1 on 5 matching bases. With 2 bases removed from V and 5 bases from J, the gap between germline ends came to 21 bases. There are 17 residues in the CDR3. Germline-derived CDR1 and CDR2 are SGHDN and FVKESK. This CDR3 reads CASSQPPTAGWRETQYF. CDR3 coding DNA: TGTGCCAGCAGCCAACCGCCGACAGCAGGGTGGCGGGAGACCCAGTACTTC.

This rearrangement joins TRBV7-2 to TRBJ2-3, with 10 bases lining up with TRBD1. V was pared by 6 bases and J by 4 bases, with 19 bases of the junction left unmatched. CDR3 length equals 19 residues. Germline V gene sequence: CDR1 SGHTA, CDR2 FQGNSA. The CDR3 DNA reads as TGTGCCAGCAGGATGTGGGGACAGGGGTATCATCTAGTCCCAGATACGCAGTATTTT. This codes for CASRMWGQGYHLVPDTQYF.

This CDR3 reads CASSSGLGNEQFF. The CDR3 region has the DNA TGTGCCAGCAGTTCGGGACTTGGGAATGAGCAGTTCTTC. This chain connects TRBV28 to TRBJ2-1; D might be TRBD2 (6 bases). CDR1 MDHEN and CDR2 SYDVKM come from the germline V gene. The V and J ends lost 4 bases and 7 bases respectively, with 11 bases between them. The CDR3 has 13 residues. The variable domain in full, completed from reference TRBV28 and TRBJ2-1, reads DVKVTQSSRYLVKRTGEKVFLECVQDMDHENMFWYRQDPGLGLRLIYFSYDVKMKEKGDIPEGYSVSREKKERFSLILESASTNQTSMYLCASSSGLGNEQFFGPGTRLTVL.

V is TRBV5-1 and J is TRBJ2-1, with D perhaps matching TRBD2 (6 bases). From germline, CDR1 is SGHRS and CDR2 YFSETQ. Trimming took off 0 bases at V and 3 bases at J, with 13 bases between the two ends. CDR3 length: 16 residues. The CDR3 DNA sequence: TGCGCCAGCAGCTTGGCGGGCGGGAACGACTACAATGAGCAGTTCTTC. Its translation is CASSLAGGNDYNEQFF.

V gene TRBV4-3 combines with J gene TRBJ1-1; D call uncertain. Germline CDR1 reads LGHNA; CDR2 reads YSLEER. There are 15 residues in the CDR3. V lost 4 bases and J 3 bases, leaving 15 bases between the germline ends. CDR3 sequence: CASSLSGSADTEAFF. DNA for the CDR3: TGCGCCAGCAGCCTGTCGGGATCGGCGGACACTGAAGCTTTCTTT.

The gene calls are TRBV7-9 and TRBJ2-1; tentatively, D is TRBD1 (7 bases). With 7 bases removed from V and 5 bases from J, the gap between germline ends came to 15 bases. Germline V CDR1 and CDR2: SEHNR, FQNEAQ (reference sequence). This CDR3 is 14 amino acids long. CDR3 coding DNA: TGTGCCAGCACCTCAGGGGGGCTGCACAATGAGCAGTTCTTC. Its protein product is CASTSGGLHNEQFF.

The rearrangement joins TRBV6-6 to TRBJ2-3; TRBD2 might be the D (5 bases). Germline CDR1 reads MNHNY; CDR2 reads SVGAGI (reference sequence). This CDR3 is 12 amino acids long. With 7 bases removed from V and 2 bases from J, the gap between germline ends came to 7 bases. The CDR3 spells CASTDYTDTQYF. The CDR3 coding sequence is TGTGCCAGCACCGACTACACAGATACGCAGTATTTT.

V and J are TRBV5-4 and TRBJ2-6; 12 bases are shared with TRBD1. The germline CDR1 and CDR2 sequences are SGHNT and YYREEE (reference sequence). The CDR3 has 19 amino acids. Trimming removed 4 bases from V and 1 base from J; junction bases left unmatched: 9. The CDR3 DNA reads as TGTGCCAGCAGCCCGGGGACAGGGGGCATAGGGTCTGGGGCCAACGTCCTGACTTTC. The encoded protein is CASSPGTGGIGSGANVLTF.

DNA for the CDR3: TGCAGCGTTGTTGGGGGTAGCTCCTACGAGCAGTACTTC. Encoded protein: CSVVGGSSYEQYF. This chain connects TRBV29-1 to TRBJ2-7, with D possibly called TRBD1 or TRBD2 (5 bases each). Trimming pared 4 bases from V and 0 bases from J, leaving 10 bases between. Germline V gives CDR1 SQVTM, CDR2 ANQGSEA. This CDR3 spans 13 amino acids.

The gene calls are TRBV5-4 and TRBJ2-5; either TRBD1 or TRBD2 may supply D (5 bases each). Germline loops: CDR1 SGHNT, CDR2 YYREEE (reference sequence). There are 14 residues in the CDR3. The V end was cut by 2 bases, the J end by 0 bases, with 8 bases between. The CDR3 here is CASSFGTDQETQYF. The CDR3 DNA sequence: TGTGCCAGCAGCTTCGGGACGGACCAAGAGACCCAGTACTTC.

The chain uses TRBV6-1 and TRBJ1-5; D is undetermined. Germline V gene data show CDR1 as MNHNS and CDR2 as SASEGT. The CDR3 covers 18 residues. Trimming cost V 0 bases and J 2 bases, with 17 bases left between them. CDR3 nucleotide sequence: TGTGCCAGCAGTGAAGCCCTCTCGATCCCGAGGGGCAATCAGCCCCAGCATTTT. This translates into CASSEALSIPRGNQPQHF.

This chain uses TRBV20-1 with TRBJ2-1; D not resolved. The CDR3 runs 8 residues. From germline, CDR1 is DFQATT and CDR2 SNEGSKA (reference sequence). Trimming left V 3 bases short and J 15 bases short, with 6 bases between. CDR3 bases: TGCAGTGCTAGCCCGCGGTTCTTC. It translates to CSASPRFF.

The chain is built from TRBV21-1 and TRBJ2-3; the table's D call, TRBD2, was not checked against the DNA. TRBV21-1 is a known pseudogene. CDR3 size: 17 residues. CDR3 nucleotide sequence: TGTGCCAGCAGAGATGGGACTAGCGGGTTTAGCACAGATACGCAGTATTTT. Amino acid sequence: CASRDGTSGFSTDTQYF.

This sequence joins TRBV7-8 and TRBJ1-1; 7 nucleotides align to TRBD1. After removal of 3 bases from V and 0 bases from J, the junction contained 13 bases not matched to a gene. CDR1 is SGHVS and CDR2 is FQNEAQ in the germline V gene. The CDR3 runs 18 residues. Here the CDR3 reads CASSFGYTGASVNTEAFF. CDR3 DNA: TGTGCCAGCAGCTTCGGCTATACAGGGGCTAGTGTGAACACTGAAGCTTTCTTT. Drawing the rest from reference TRBV7-8 and TRBJ1-1, the complete variable domain is GAGVSQSPRYKVAKRGQDVALRCDPISGHVSLFWYQQALGQGPEFLTYFQNEAQLDKSGLPSDRFFAERPEGSVSTLKIQRTQQEDSAVYLCASSFGYTGASVNTEAFFGQGTRLTVV.

V usage is TRBV7-9 and J usage is TRBJ2-2; the D gene is possibly TRBD1 (6 bases). Per the germline V gene, CDR1 is SEHNR and CDR2 is FQNEAQ (reference sequence). The CDR3 consists of 18 residues. Trimming took 4 bases from V and 1 from J, leaving 19 bases between them. This chain's CDR3 is CASSYLTSGQQNTGELFF. The CDR3 bases are TGTGCCAGCAGCTACTTGACGTCGGGACAACAGAACACCGGGGAGCTGTTTTTT.